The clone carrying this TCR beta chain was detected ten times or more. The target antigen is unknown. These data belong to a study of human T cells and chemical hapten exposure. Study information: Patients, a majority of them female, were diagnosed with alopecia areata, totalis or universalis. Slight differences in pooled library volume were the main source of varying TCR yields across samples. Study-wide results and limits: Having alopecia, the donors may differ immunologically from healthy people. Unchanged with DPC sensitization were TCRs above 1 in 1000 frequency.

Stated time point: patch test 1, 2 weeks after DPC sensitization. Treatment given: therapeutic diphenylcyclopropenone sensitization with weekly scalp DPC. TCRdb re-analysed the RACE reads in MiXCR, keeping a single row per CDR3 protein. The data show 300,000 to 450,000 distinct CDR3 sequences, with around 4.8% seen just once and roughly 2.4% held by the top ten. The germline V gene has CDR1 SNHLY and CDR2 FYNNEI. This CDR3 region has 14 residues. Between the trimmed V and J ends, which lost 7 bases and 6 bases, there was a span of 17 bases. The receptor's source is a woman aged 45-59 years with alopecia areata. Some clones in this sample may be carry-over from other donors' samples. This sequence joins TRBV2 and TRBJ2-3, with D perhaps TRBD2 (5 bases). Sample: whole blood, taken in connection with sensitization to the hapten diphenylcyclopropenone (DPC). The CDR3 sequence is CASNPPGGSDTQYF. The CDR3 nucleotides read TGTGCCAGCAATCCCCCCGGAGGCTCGGATACGCAGTATTTT.